The 24 T cell receptor beta chains below all came from one sample that was sequenced in a study of blood T cell repertoires in COVID-19. TCRdb keeps only in-frame clones here, not all; method: immunoSEQ multiplex PCR. Among over 250,000 clones, 84% were seen once, and the ten largest hold roughly 1.5%. Sequencing was done on a sample of peripheral blood. All receptors come from a human donor with COVID-19, enrolled during active disease. The donor label of this sample is uncertain.

The genes are TRBV11-3 and TRBJ2-1, with a tentative D call TRBD1 (5 bases). V shed 1 base and J shed 4 bases, with 17 bases lying between them. The CDR3 extends over 17 amino acids. Germline values: CDR1 SGHNT, CDR2 YENEEA. The CDR3 sequence is CASSLATTSQGYNEQFF. The CDR3 nucleotides are TGTGCCAGCAGCTTAGCCACCACTTCTCAGGGTTACAATGAGCAGTTCTTC.

The chain carries TRBV11-3 and TRBJ2-1; TRBD1 is a possible D gene (5 bases). The germline CDR1 and CDR2 sequences are SGHNT and YENEEA. The CDR3 runs to 15 residues. The V gene lost 1 base and the J gene lost 2 bases, with 9 bases spanning the gap. This CDR3 reads CASSLGGGTYNEQFF. The CDR3 bases are TGTGCCAGCAGCTTAGGGGGCGGCACCTACAATGAGCAGTTCTTC.

The chain recombines TRBV2 with TRBJ2-5, with D maybe TRBD2 (6 bases). Between the trimmed V and J ends, which lost 8 bases and 5 bases, there was a span of 15 bases. From germline, CDR1 is SNHLY and CDR2 FYNNEI. CDR3 length: 13 residues. The CDR3 reads CASRKSGGETQYF. The CDR3, as DNA: TGTGCCAGCCGAAAAAGCGGAGGGGAGACCCAGTACTTC.

This rearrangement joins TRBV7-9 to TRBJ2-1; TRBD2 agrees at 7 bases. Germline-derived CDR1 and CDR2 are SEHNR and FQNEAQ (reference sequence). The length of the CDR3 is 17 residues. V lost 5 bases and J lost 5; bases outside the gene matches: 15. CDR3 sequence: CASSPKARLAVNNEQFF. The CDR3 DNA reads TGTGCCAGCAGCCCAAAAGCTCGACTAGCCGTTAACAATGAGCAGTTCTTC.

This chain links TRBV30 with TRBJ2-1; 10 bases map to TRBD2. Losses at the gene ends were 5 bases for V and 7 bases for J; bases not matched to a gene: 11. The CDR3 is 15 residues long. The germline gives CDR1 GTSNPN, CDR2 SVGIG (reference sequence). CDR3: CAWSGASGRRNEQFF. The CDR3, as DNA: TGTGCCTGGTCGGGGGCTAGCGGGAGACGAAATGAGCAGTTCTTC.

The chain uses TRBV9 and TRBJ2-2, with unresolved D. Germline V gene sequence: CDR1 SGDLS, CDR2 YYNGEE. Trimming shortened V by 3 bases and J by 3 bases, and 9 bases separated the two germline ends. CDR3 length: 14 amino acids. The CDR3 DNA reads TGTGCCAGCAGCGGGCAGTCGCACACCGGGGAGCTGTTTTTT. It is translated as CASSGQSHTGELFF.

The rearrangement joins TRBV29-1 to TRBJ2-1, with D possibly matching TRBD2 (6 bases). The ends were cut back, 1 base at V and 4 bases at J, with 11 bases in the middle. The length of the CDR3 is 14 residues. The germline gives CDR1 SQVTM, CDR2 ANQGSEA. The CDR3 reads CSVEGTRDYNEQFF. DNA of the CDR3: TGCAGCGTTGAAGGGACGCGGGATTACAATGAGCAGTTCTTC.

V usage is TRBV2 and J usage is TRBJ2-5; TRBD2 agrees at 13 bases. From germline, CDR1 is SNHLY and CDR2 FYNNEI. The CDR3 sequence is 16 residues long. V dropped 5 bases and J dropped 1; count of bases not matched to a gene: 4. The CDR3 loop reads CASSPRTSGGQETQYF. CDR3 bases: TGTGCCAGCAGTCCCAGGACTAGCGGGGGCCAAGAGACCCAGTACTTC.

The V gene is TRBV5-1, the J gene TRBJ2-5; 11 nucleotides line up with TRBD1. The CDR3 has 16 residues. V dropped 4 bases and J dropped 2; count of bases not matched to a gene: 7. The germline gives CDR1 SGHRS, CDR2 YFSETQ. CDR3: CASSATGQGAQETQYF. The CDR3 DNA reads as TGCGCCAGCAGCGCAACCGGACAGGGGGCTCAAGAGACCCAGTACTTC. The full variable domain, with the rest looked up from reference TRBV5-1 and TRBJ2-5, is KAGVTQTPRYLIKTRGQQVTLSCSPISGHRSVSWYQQTPGQGLQFLFEYFSETQRNKGNFPGRFSGRQFSNSRSEMNVSTLELGDSALYLCASSATGQGAQETQYFGPGTRLLVL.

The rearrangement joins TRBV2 to TRBJ1-1; unclear D gene. Germline V gives CDR1 SNHLY, CDR2 FYNNEI. The CDR3 has 16 residues. V lost 1 base and J 4 bases, leaving 16 bases between the germline ends. The CDR3 region is CASSEVYGGLSTEAFF. CDR3 coding DNA: TGTGCCAGCAGTGAAGTTTACGGTGGTTTGAGCACTGAAGCTTTCTTT.

The chain is built from TRBV9 and TRBJ2-1; a weak D match, TRBD1 (5 bases). Trimming stripped 3 bases from V and 6 bases from J, with 7 bases between. In germline, CDR1 is SGDLS, CDR2 YYNGEE. This CDR3 is built from 12 residues. The DNA for the CDR3 is TGTGCCAGCAGCGATCAGGGCAATGAGCAGTTCTTC. Its translation is CASSDQGNEQFF.

This clone was counted once. The CDR3 loop is CASSPLAGGSETQYF. CDR3 DNA sequence: TGTGCCAGCAGTCCTTTAGCGGGAGGAAGTGAGACCCAGTACTTC. The rearrangement links TRBV28 to TRBJ2-5; 10 nucleotides agree with TRBD2. The CDR3 sequence is 15 residues long. V shed 5 bases, J shed 5 bases, and the junction held 8 bases outside the gene matches. Germline V gives CDR1 MDHEN, CDR2 SYDVKM.

The gene calls are TRBV18 and TRBJ2-3; tentative D call: TRBD1 (6 bases). Germline V gene lookup returns CDR1 KGHSH and CDR2 LQKENI. Trimming cost V 5 bases and J 4 bases, with 19 bases left between them. The CDR3 consists of 16 residues. CDR3 DNA sequence: TGTGCCAGCTCATCAACCCGAGGGGGTTTGGCAGATACGCAGTATTTT. Protein sequence: CASSSTRGGLADTQYF.

This chain links TRBV11-2 with TRBJ1-2; D perhaps matches TRBD1 (5 bases). The CDR3 is 14 residues long. Germline V lookup: CDR1 SGHAT, CDR2 FQNNGV. Trimming took 3 bases from V and 6 from J, leaving 14 bases between them. The CDR3 loop is CASSLSRQLDGYTF. The CDR3 nucleotides are TGTGCCAGCAGCTTGAGTCGACAGCTTGATGGCTACACCTTC. The variable domain in full, completed from reference TRBV11-2 and TRBJ1-2, reads EAGVAQSPRYKIIEKRQSVAFWCNPISGHATLYWYQQILGQGPKLLIQFQNNGVVDDSQLPKDRFSAERLKGVDSTLKIQPAKLEDSAVYLCASSLSRQLDGYTFGSGTRLTVV.

This rearrangement joins TRBV30 to TRBJ1-1, with D possibly matching TRBD1 (5 bases). This CDR3 comprises 15 residues. Germline assignment: CDR1 GTSNPN and CDR2 SVGIG (reference sequence). Trimming stripped 7 bases from V and 1 base from J, with 19 bases between. CDR3 sequence reads: CAFRQLISENTEAFF. In DNA form, the CDR3 reads TGTGCCTTCCGACAGCTCATCTCCGAGAACACTGAAGCTTTCTTT.

The CDR3 here is CSALRNTEAFF. Here the CDR3 DNA reads TGCAGTGCTCTCCGGAACACTGAAGCTTTCTTT. V gene TRBV20-1 combines with J gene TRBJ1-1; D is ambiguous. Between the trimmed V and J ends, which lost 5 bases and 1 base, there was a span of 5 bases. Germline CDR1 and CDR2: DFQATT and SNEGSKA (reference sequence). This CDR3 has 11 residues.

The chain employs TRBV27 and TRBJ2-7; 8 bases map to TRBD2. The CDR3 is 13 amino acids. Per germline, CDR1 MNHEY and CDR2 SMNVEV (reference sequence). CDR3 residues: CVCRREGMYEQYF. CDR3 nucleotide sequence: TGTGTCTGCCGCCGGGAGGGAATGTACGAGCAGTACTTC.

The V and J genes are TRBV15 and TRBJ1-2; 8 nucleotides align to TRBD1. The germline CDR1 and CDR2 sequences are LNHNV and YYDKDF (reference sequence). CDR3 length: 14 amino acids. The ends lost 5 bases at V and 4 bases at J; junction bases unmatched: 6. The CDR3 spells CATSGTGITYGYTF. The CDR3, as DNA: TGTGCCACCAGCGGGACAGGTATAACCTATGGCTACACCTTC.

This chain joins TRBV21-1 and TRBJ1-4. TRBV21-1 is assigned pseudogene status. This CDR3 has 12 residues. CDR3 sequence: CASLRRDEKLFF. In DNA form, the CDR3 reads TGTGCCAGCTTGCGTCGGGATGAAAAACTGTTTTTT.

Worth noting for this clone: Other DNA sequences within the sample encode an identical CDR3. The chain links TRBV18 to TRBJ2-7; D not certain. The CDR3 has 13 residues. CDR1 KGHSH and CDR2 LQKENI come from the germline V gene. V dropped 1 base and J dropped 3 bases, with 7 bases sitting between them. CDR3 DNA: TGTGCCAGCTCACCACGCGGAGACTACGAGCAGTACTTC. It specifies CASSPRGDYEQYF.

J is TRBJ2-7 and V is TRBV6-1; 10 positions agree with TRBD1. Germline V gene data show CDR1 as MNHNS and CDR2 as SASEGT. Trimming cost V 4 bases and J 3 bases; bases outside gene matches: 9. The CDR3 has 16 amino acids. CDR3 DNA sequence: TGTGCCAGCAGTGCCCAAAGGGGACAGGGGATCTACGAGCAGTACTTC. This gives the protein CASSAQRGQGIYEQYF.

This rearrangement joins TRBV19 to TRBJ2-3, with TRBD1 matching over 8 bases. This CDR3 has 15 amino acids. The V segment lost 6 bases and the J segment 2 bases; nucleotides outside the gene matches: 7. CDR1 is LNHDA and CDR2 is SQIVND in the germline V gene (reference sequence). The CDR3 sequence: CASSKMGQVTDTQYF. CDR3 DNA: TGTGCCAGTAGCAAAATGGGACAGGTCACAGATACGCAGTATTTT.

The CDR3 loop is CASSHRGTATNTEAFF. The CDR3 coding sequence is TGTGCCAGCAGCCATCGCGGGACAGCCACTAACACTGAAGCTTTCTTT. The gene calls are TRBV11-2 and TRBJ1-1; 7 nucleotides line up with TRBD1. The CDR3 spans 16 residues. Germline V gene lookup returns CDR1 SGHAT and CDR2 FQNNGV. Unmatched junction bases numbered 11, after V lost 5 bases and J lost 2 bases.

The genes are TRBV2 and TRBJ1-4, with a weak D call TRBD1 (6 bases). The germline V gene encodes CDR1 SNHLY and CDR2 FYNNEI. Trimming shortened V by 1 base and J by 4 bases, and 7 bases separated the two germline ends. The CDR3 extends over 14 amino acids. The CDR3 nucleotides are TGTGCCAGCAGTGAAGGGACAGTTAATGAAAAACTGTTTTTT. It codes for CASSEGTVNEKLFF. Combining the CDR3 with reference TRBV2 and TRBJ1-4 gives the whole variable domain EPEVTQTPSHQVTQMGQEVILRCVPISNHLYFYWYRQILGQKVEFLVSFYNNEISEKSEIFDDQFSVERPDGSNFTLKIRSTKLEDSAMYFCASSEGTVNEKLFFGSGTQLSVL.